What follows is one T cell receptor (beta chain) and its context. What it recognizes is unknown. This CDR3 has 14 amino acids. CDR1 is GTSNPN, CDR2 SVGIG, per germline (reference sequence). V shed 4 bases, J shed 6 bases, and the junction held 7 bases outside the gene matches. Pooled in the analysis were second doses at about 4 or about 12 weeks. The data derive from a study of T cell responses to AZD1222 COVID-19 vaccine. General study findings and limits: Rises in breadth and depth of Spike-specific TCRs came after two AZD1222 doses. It should be noted that donors were predominantly white British and more often female, and clonal diversity was possibly underestimated. With dominance at 160-218 and 743-854, vaccine-associated CD4 TCRs spanned spike.

Produced via immunoSEQ multiplex PCR; TCRdb's table is partial and in-frame only. The sample has roughly 120,000 clones, 85% to 95% seen once; the top ten hold 1.6%. This receptor was obtained from an adult who received the AZD1222 COVID-19 vaccine. This specimen consisted of peripheral blood, obtained 28 days after the second AZD1222 dose. This sequence joins TRBV30 and TRBJ2-4; TRBD2 matches at 9 bases. DNA for the CDR3: TGTGCCTGGAACGAGCGGGAGGACGGAAACATTCAGTACTTC. As protein: CAWNEREDGNIQYF. The entire variable domain, with the rest obtained from reference TRBV30 and TRBJ2-4, is as follows: SQTIHQWPATLVQPVGSPLSLECTVEGTSNPNLYWYRQAAGRGLQLLFYSVGIGQISSEVPQNLSASRPQDRQFILSSKKLLLSDSGFYLCAWNEREDGNIQYFGAGTRLSVL.